This TCR beta chain was documented in a study of blood T cell repertoires in COVID-19. Sequencing was performed with immunoSEQ multiplex PCR; in TCRdb, only in-frame clones are kept and a portion is missing. The table includes around 76,000 clones, more than 80% detected once. The germline CDR1 and CDR2 sequences are SGHTA and FQGNSA. The CDR3 extends over 15 amino acids. Losses at the gene ends were 6 bases for V and 1 base for J; bases not matched to a gene: 7. This chain uses TRBV7-2 with TRBJ2-5; 8 bases agree with TRBD1. The TCR sequence derives from a man at least 80 years old with acute or convalescent COVID-19. The sequenced sample consisted of peripheral blood. Here the CDR3 reads CASSRTGISQETQYF. The CDR3 nucleotides are TGTGCCAGCAGTCGGACAGGGATTTCCCAAGAGACCCAGTACTTC.